Listed below are T cell receptor beta chains from one sample, sequenced in a study of blood T cell repertoires in COVID-19. The method was immunoSEQ multiplex PCR; TCRdb's version includes in-frame clones alone and lacks a portion of them. Among roughly 200,000 clones listed, just under 90% were seen once. Sequenced sample: PBMCs or T cells enriched from blood (not recorded which). The receptors stem from a young man who had recovered from COVID-19. The CDR3 runs from the conserved cysteine through the conserved F or W. The D gene is left open where the match is weak. Size values are once, few and many counts, or a class for expanded clones, and some rows have none.

CDR3 DNA: TGTGCCAGCTCACGGGACAGGGTCTACAATGAGCAGTTCTTC
CDR3 protein: CASSRDRVYNEQFF
CDR3 length: 14
D gene: TRBD1
clone size: .
V gene: TRBV18
J gene: TRBJ2-1

CDR3 DNA: TGTGCCACCAGTAAGGGGGTTCCCGGGGAGCTGTTTTTT
CDR3 protein: CATSKGVPGELFF
CDR3 length: 13
D gene: .
clone size: .
V gene: TRBV24-1
J gene: TRBJ2-2

CDR3 DNA: TGTGCCAGCAGCTCGACAGGGGCCACTGAAGCTTTCTTT
CDR3 protein: CASSSTGATEAFF
CDR3 length: 13
D gene: TRBD1
clone size: .
V gene: TRBV9
J gene: TRBJ1-1

CDR3 DNA: TGTGCCAGCAGCTTAAGGGGTCCGGCCGGGGAGCTGTTTTTT
CDR3 protein: CASSLRGPAGELFF
CDR3 length: 14
D gene: .
clone size: .
V gene: TRBV7-9
J gene: TRBJ2-2

CDR3 DNA: TGTGCCAGCAGCGTCTCGGGACAGAACTCTGAAGCTTTCTTT
CDR3 protein: CASSVSGQNSEAFF
CDR3 length: 14
D gene: TRBD1
clone size: .
V gene: TRBV9
J gene: TRBJ1-1

CDR3 DNA: TGTGCCAGTAGTATAGTCCTCTTACGGGGGGACACCGGGGAGCTGTTTTTT
CDR3 protein: CASSIVLLRGDTGELFF
CDR3 length: 17
D gene: TRBD2
clone size: .
V gene: TRBV19
J gene: TRBJ2-2

CDR3 DNA: TGTGCCAGCAGCCAAAATACAGGGGGCACTGAAGCTTTCTTT
CDR3 protein: CASSQNTGGTEAFF
CDR3 length: 14
D gene: TRBD1
clone size: .
V gene: TRBV4-2
J gene: TRBJ1-1

CDR3 DNA: TGCAGCGTTGGGGGAGGGGCCCAAGAGACCCAGTACTTC
CDR3 protein: CSVGGGAQETQYF
CDR3 length: 13
D gene: TRBD2
clone size: .
V gene: TRBV29-1
J gene: TRBJ2-5

CDR3 DNA: TGTGCCAGCAGCCTAAGACAGGGCGGTAATGAAAAACTGTTTTTT
CDR3 protein: CASSLRQGGNEKLFF
CDR3 length: 15
D gene: TRBD1
clone size: .
V gene: TRBV9
J gene: TRBJ1-4

CDR3 DNA: TGTGCCAGCAGCCCCGGACTAGCGGGGGACTACGAGCAGTACTTC
CDR3 protein: CASSPGLAGDYEQYF
CDR3 length: 15
D gene: TRBD2
clone size: .
V gene: TRBV13
J gene: TRBJ2-7

CDR3 DNA: TGTGCCAGCAGCTTCTTCCGACTTAGAGAGCAGTTCTTC
CDR3 protein: CASSFFRLREQFF
CDR3 length: 13
D gene: .
clone size: .
V gene: TRBV11-2
J gene: TRBJ2-1

CDR3 DNA: TGTGCCAGCAGCCAAGTACGGGGGGCTGGAAACACCATATATTTT
CDR3 protein: CASSQVRGAGNTIYF
CDR3 length: 15
D gene: .
clone size: .
V gene: TRBV3-1/TRBV3-2
J gene: TRBJ1-3

CDR3 DNA: TGTGCCATCAGTGAGTCAGTGGGAGGGTTTTACAATGAGCAGTTCTTC
CDR3 protein: CAISESVGGFYNEQFF
CDR3 length: 16
D gene: TRBD2
clone size: .
V gene: TRBV10-3
J gene: TRBJ2-1

CDR3 DNA: TGTGCCAGCAGCCTTTACGAGCAGTACTTC
CDR3 protein: CASSLYEQYF
CDR3 length: 10
D gene: .
clone size: .
V gene: TRBV2
J gene: TRBJ2-7

CDR3 DNA: TGTGCCAGCAGTTACAGCGGAGAGACCCAGTACTTC
CDR3 protein: CASSYSGETQYF
CDR3 length: 12
D gene: .
clone size: once
V gene: TRBV6-5
J gene: TRBJ2-5

CDR3 DNA: TGCAGTGCTAGTTCCGGGACAGGGGGCGTGGGTTCACCCCTCCACTTT
CDR3 protein: CSASSGTGGVGSPLHF
CDR3 length: 16
D gene: TRBD1
clone size: .
V gene: TRBV20-1
J gene: TRBJ1-6

CDR3 DNA: TGTGCCTGGAGTCCGGACATGACGGTCTGGAGCAATCAGCCCCAGCATTTT
CDR3 protein: CAWSPDMTVWSNQPQHF
CDR3 length: 17
D gene: .
clone size: .
V gene: TRBV30
J gene: TRBJ1-5

CDR3 DNA: TGTGCCAGCGTCCGGGGTACACCCCTAAGCTCCTACGAGCAGTACTTC
CDR3 protein: CASVRGTPLSSYEQYF
CDR3 length: 16
D gene: .
clone size: .
V gene: TRBV7-6
J gene: TRBJ2-7

CDR3 DNA: TGTGCCTGGGCGACAGGGGGGAATTCACCCCTCCACTTT
CDR3 protein: CAWATGGNSPLHF
CDR3 length: 13
D gene: TRBD1
clone size: .
V gene: TRBV30
J gene: TRBJ1-6

CDR3 DNA: TGTGCTAGTGAGACCAGACTACCCTCCTCAAGTGGGCCGCAGCGAAACTATGGCTACACCTTC
CDR3 protein: CASETRLPSSSGPQRNYGYTF
CDR3 length: 21
D gene: .
clone size: .
V gene: TRBV12-5
J gene: TRBJ1-2

CDR3 DNA: TGCGCCAGCAGCCAAGAGAGCAGGAGCACAGATACGCAGTATTTT
CDR3 protein: CASSQESRSTDTQYF
CDR3 length: 15
D gene: .
clone size: .
V gene: TRBV4-3
J gene: TRBJ2-3

CDR3 DNA: TGTGCCAGCAGCCCCCTCGGGAGCGCGAACACCGGGGAGCTGTTTTTT
CDR3 protein: CASSPLGSANTGELFF
CDR3 length: 16
D gene: .
clone size: .
V gene: TRBV9
J gene: TRBJ2-2

CDR3 DNA: TGTGCCAGCAGTCCCGGGGTGATGGCCAAAAACATTCAGTACTTC
CDR3 protein: CASSPGVMAKNIQYF
CDR3 length: 15
D gene: .
clone size: .
V gene: TRBV2
J gene: TRBJ2-4

CDR3 DNA: TGCGCCAGCAGCCAAGCCAACGGAGCTAACTATGGCTACACCTTC
CDR3 protein: CASSQANGANYGYTF
CDR3 length: 15
D gene: .
clone size: .
V gene: TRBV4-1
J gene: TRBJ1-2

CDR3 DNA: TGCGCCAGCAGCCAAGACCCGGGACAAAACTATGGCTACACCTTC
CDR3 protein: CASSQDPGQNYGYTF
CDR3 length: 15
D gene: .
clone size: .
V gene: TRBV4-3
J gene: TRBJ1-2

CDR3 DNA: TGTGCCAGCAGTCGGACAGGGGTGATTGATAACTATGGCTACACCTTC
CDR3 protein: CASSRTGVIDNYGYTF
CDR3 length: 16
D gene: TRBD1
clone size: once
V gene: TRBV27
J gene: TRBJ1-2

CDR3 DNA: TGTGCCAGCACCTTGGGACAGGTTGATTACCTCAACTATGGCTACACCTTC
CDR3 protein: CASTLGQVDYLNYGYTF
CDR3 length: 17
D gene: TRBD1
clone size: once
V gene: TRBV28
J gene: TRBJ1-2

CDR3 DNA: TGCAGCGTTGTGGCAGGGTGGAACACCGGGGAGCTGTTTTTT
CDR3 protein: CSVVAGWNTGELFF
CDR3 length: 14
D gene: .
clone size: .
V gene: TRBV29-1
J gene: TRBJ2-2

CDR3 DNA: TGTGCCAGTAGTATCCATGGGGGCTATAGCAATCAGCCCCAGCATTTT
CDR3 protein: CASSIHGGYSNQPQHF
CDR3 length: 16
D gene: .
clone size: .
V gene: TRBV19
J gene: TRBJ1-5

CDR3 DNA: TGTGCCAGAGGAGGACTAGCCTCAAACACCGGGGAGCTGTTTTTT
CDR3 protein: CARGGLASNTGELFF
CDR3 length: 15
D gene: TRBD2
clone size: once
V gene: TRBV7-9
J gene: TRBJ2-2

CDR3 DNA: TGTGCCAGCAGCGACCACAGGGGGAGGGATGAGCAGTTCTTC
CDR3 protein: CASSDHRGRDEQFF
CDR3 length: 14
D gene: .
clone size: .
V gene: TRBV11-2
J gene: TRBJ2-1

CDR3 DNA: TGCGCCAGCAGTCCCGGGACTGGATCCTACGAGCAGTACTTC
CDR3 protein: CASSPGTGSYEQYF
CDR3 length: 14
D gene: .
clone size: .
V gene: TRBV10-1
J gene: TRBJ2-7

CDR3 DNA: TGCGCCAGCAGCTTGGGAACGGGGGGCTCCTACGAGCAGTACTTC
CDR3 protein: CASSLGTGGSYEQYF
CDR3 length: 15
D gene: TRBD2
clone size: .
V gene: TRBV5-1
J gene: TRBJ2-7

CDR3 DNA: TGTGCCAGCAGGGAAAGCCAGGGGGCAGTCACGAACACTGAAGCTTTCTTT
CDR3 protein: CASRESQGAVTNTEAFF
CDR3 length: 17
D gene: TRBD1
clone size: .
V gene: TRBV7-8
J gene: TRBJ1-1

CDR3 DNA: TGTGCCAGCAGCCCGAGATACAGGGAAGAGACCCAGTACTTC
CDR3 protein: CASSPRYREETQYF
CDR3 length: 14
D gene: .
clone size: .
V gene: TRBV7-9
J gene: TRBJ2-5

CDR3 DNA: TGTGCCACCAGCAGGCCTACAGGGGAATTGAGTAAGCCCCAGCATTTT
CDR3 protein: CATSRPTGELSKPQHF
CDR3 length: 16
D gene: TRBD1
clone size: .
V gene: TRBV15
J gene: TRBJ1-5

CDR3 DNA: TGTGCCAGCAGCTTAGTAGACATCTATGGCTACACCTTC
CDR3 protein: CASSLVDIYGYTF
CDR3 length: 13
D gene: .
clone size: .
V gene: TRBV7-2
J gene: TRBJ1-2

CDR3 DNA: TGTGCCAGCAGTGAACTGGGACAGGGGTATGGCTACACCTTC
CDR3 protein: CASSELGQGYGYTF
CDR3 length: 14
D gene: TRBD1
clone size: .
V gene: TRBV2
J gene: TRBJ1-2

CDR3 DNA: TGTGCCAGCAGCGGACTAGCGGGCCAAGAGACCCAGTACTTC
CDR3 protein: CASSGLAGQETQYF
CDR3 length: 14
D gene: TRBD2
clone size: .
V gene: TRBV6-2/TRBV6-3
J gene: TRBJ2-5

CDR3 DNA: TGTGCCAGCAGCTTAGGGCTCGCAAATGAGCAGTTCTTC
CDR3 protein: CASSLGLANEQFF
CDR3 length: 13
D gene: .
clone size: .
V gene: TRBV11-2
J gene: TRBJ2-1